This is a list of T cell receptor beta chains from one sample in a study of T cell responses to AZD1222 COVID-19 vaccine. Profiling relied on immunoSEQ multiplex PCR, and the TCRdb table lists in-frame clones only, not all of them. The data show about 120,000 clones, with more than 85% seen just once and under 3.5% held by the top ten. The sequenced sample was peripheral blood, obtained on day 0 of AZD1222 vaccination. These receptors were obtained from an adult in good health. Both conserved end residues are part of each CDR3. D genes are given only for firm matches. Not every row has a clone size; where given, it reads once, few, many or a size class.

-	TRBJ2-5	-	TRBV2	TGTGCCAGCAGTGATACGGTTGGCTCCCAAGAGACCCAGTACTTC	CASSDTVGSQETQYF
TRBD1	TRBJ2-7	-	TRBV7-9	TGTGCCAGCAGCGGAGGGACAGGGAGGGCCCCAAGTCCCTACGAGCAGTACTTC	CASSGGTGRAPSPYEQYF
-	TRBJ1-1	-	TRBV19	TGTGCCAGTAGTGCCGAGGAGAGGACTGAAGCTTTCTTT	CASSAEERTEAFF
TRBD2	TRBJ2-1	-	TRBV19	TGTGCCAGTAGTATGGAAAGTAGCGGGAGAGGGACCTACAATGAGCAGTTCTTC	CASSMESSGRGTYNEQFF
TRBD1	TRBJ2-3	-	TRBV5-1	TGCGCCAGCAGCAGGGGGCCGAAGGGGGCCGATACGCAGTATTTT	CASSRGPKGADTQYF
-	TRBJ2-1	-	TRBV7-8	TGTGCCAGCAGCCGAATTGGGGGGGGCCTAGCGGATTACAATGAGCAGTTCTTC	CASSRIGGGLADYNEQFF
TRBD1	TRBJ1-5	-	TRBV6-1	TGTGCCAGCAGTGATGGGGGACAGCGAACGGGCAATCAGCCCCAGCATTTT	CASSDGGQRTGNQPQHF
-	TRBJ2-2	-	TRBV3-1/TRBV3-2	TGTGCCAGCAGCCAAGCCTCTAGAACCGGGGAGCTGTTTTTT	CASSQASRTGELFF
TRBD2	TRBJ2-5	-	TRBV25-1	TGTGCCAGTCGTACAGCGGGAGCGGTGGAGACCCAGTACTTC	CASRTAGAVETQYF
TRBD1	TRBJ1-5	-	TRBV5-1	TGCGCCAGCAGCTTGACAGGGGGTGCGGCTAGCAATCAGCCCCAGCATTTT	CASSLTGGAASNQPQHF
-	TRBJ1-1	-	TRBV7-3	TGTGCCAGCAGCCGGGCGGCGGGGAGCACTGAAGCTTTCTTT	CASSRAAGSTEAFF
-	TRBJ1-1	-	TRBV15	TGTGCCACCAGCAGTACGGACTTCACTGAAGCTTTCTTT	CATSSTDFTEAFF
-	TRBJ1-5	-	TRBV12-3/TRBV12-4	TGTGCCAGCAGTTTAGCTGGGCTTCAGCCCCAGCATTTT	CASSLAGLQPQHF
-	TRBJ1-6	-	TRBV4-3	TGCGCCAGCAGCCAAGACAGGGCGGGCTCCTATAATTCACCCCTCCACTTT	CASSQDRAGSYNSPLHF
TRBD2	TRBJ2-7	-	TRBV5-1	TGCGCCAGCAGCTTTATAGCGGGAGGTGCCTACGAGCAGTACTTC	CASSFIAGGAYEQYF
-	TRBJ1-2	-	TRBV6-5	TGTGCCAGCAGTTACTTCGGGGACTATGGCTACACCTTC	CASSYFGDYGYTF
-	TRBJ1-5	-	TRBV6-2/TRBV6-3	TGTGCCAGCAGTAAAAAGTATAGCAATCAGCCCCAGCATTTT	CASSKKYSNQPQHF
-	TRBJ1-3	-	TRBV7-2	TGTGCCAGCAGCTTATCGGGGGGAAACACCATATATTTT	CASSLSGGNTIYF
TRBD1	TRBJ1-6	few	TRBV6-6	TGTGCCAGTAAACAACCGGGACAGGGAGGCTCACCCCTCCACTTT	CASKQPGQGGSPLHF
-	TRBJ2-3	-	TRBV20-1	TGCAGTGCTCAACACACAGATACGCAGTATTTT	CSAQHTDTQYF
-	TRBJ2-7	-	TRBV10-3	TGTGCCATCAGTGAGTCGTGGATCTCCTACGAGCAGTACTTC	CAISESWISYEQYF
-	TRBJ1-5	-	TRBV2	TGTGCCAGCAGTGAAAGGGGGGAAGATCAGCCCCAGCATTTT	CASSERGEDQPQHF
-	TRBJ1-2	-	TRBV19	TGTGCCAGTGGGCCGCCTAATGGTGGGATCTATGGCTACACCTTC	CASGPPNGGIYGYTF
-	TRBJ1-2	once	TRBV15	TGTGCCACCAGCAGAGATAAGGGCAGTAACTATGGCTACACCTTC	CATSRDKGSNYGYTF
-	TRBJ1-1	once	TRBV20-1	TGCAGTGCTAGAGCAGTCTTTGGAGCTTTCTTT	CSARAVFGAFF
-	TRBJ2-7	-	TRBV30	TGTGCCTGGAGTGTCCGGCGTGATACCTACGAGCAGTACTTC	CAWSVRRDTYEQYF
TRBD2	TRBJ2-7	few	TRBV7-2	TGTGCCAGCAGCGGGAGCGGGGGATCCTACGAGCAGTACTTC	CASSGSGGSYEQYF
-	TRBJ2-7	-	TRBV11-1	TGTGCCAGCAGCTTAGAAGGTCAGTACTCCTACGAGCAGTACTTC	CASSLEGQYSYEQYF
-	TRBJ2-7	-	TRBV28	TGTGCCAGCAGGGGGATGTGGCAGGGATCCTACGAGCAGTACTTC	CASRGMWQGSYEQYF
-	TRBJ1-1	once	TRBV6-2/TRBV6-3	TGTGCCAGCAGTTACGCAGGGGAGAGCACTGAAGCTTTCTTT	CASSYAGESTEAFF
-	TRBJ1-2	-	TRBV12-3/TRBV12-4	TGTGCCAGCAGTTTGGGAGGGGTCGGTGGCTACACCTTC	CASSLGGVGGYTF
-	TRBJ2-3	-	TRBV15	TGTGCCACCAGCAGGCCGACTATCCTCACAGATACGCAGTATTTT	CATSRPTILTDTQYF
-	TRBJ1-5	once	TRBV6-2/TRBV6-3	TGTGCCAGCAGTTACAGTGAGGGTCTACAGCCCCAGCATTTT	CASSYSEGLQPQHF
-	TRBJ2-4	-	TRBV27	TGTGCCAGCAGTTTATATCGGCAGAGCGGTGACATTCAGTACTTC	CASSLYRQSGDIQYF
-	TRBJ2-7	-	TRBV19	TGTGCCAGTAGCCTAGGGCGGTATTTTGACGAGCAGTACTTC	CASSLGRYFDEQYF
-	TRBJ2-7	-	TRBV5-1	TGCGCCAGCAGCCTCCGCGACAGGAGCTACGAGCAGTACTTC	CASSLRDRSYEQYF
-	TRBJ1-1	-	TRBV30	TGTGCCTGGAGTGCCAGAATGCAGGGCACTGAAGCTTTCTTT	CAWSARMQGTEAFF
-	TRBJ1-2	-	TRBV6-5	TGTGCCGGCCCGGTTTTAGGCTACACCTTC	CAGPVLGYTF
-	TRBJ2-3	-	TRBV5-1	TGCGCCAGCAGCTTGGCGATAGCGGCGGGAGATACGCAGTATTTT	CASSLAIAAGDTQYF
-	TRBJ1-3	-	TRBV5-6	TGTGCCAGCAGCTTGGGGGCGATTAGAAACACCATATATTTT	CASSLGAIRNTIYF
TRBD2	TRBJ2-7	-	TRBV7-2	TGTGCCAGCAGCTTAGAGATTAGCGGGAGGGCCACCTCCTACGAGCAGTACTTC	CASSLEISGRATSYEQYF
-	TRBJ1-4	-	TRBV6-5	TGTGCCAGCAGGGGCCAGGGAGGGGCAGATGAAAAACTGTTTTTT	CASRGQGGADEKLFF
TRBD2	TRBJ2-2	-	TRBV4-2	TGTGCCAGCAGCCAAGACGGCGGGAGGGGGAACACCGGGGAGCTGTTTTTT	CASSQDGGRGNTGELFF
-	TRBJ2-7	-	TRBV27	TGTGCCAGCAGTTTCCTCAACGGGGAGCAGTACTTC	CASSFLNGEQYF
-	TRBJ2-7	-	TRBV3-1/TRBV3-2	TGTGCCAGCAGCGGGGCTAACTACGAGCAGTACTTC	CASSGANYEQYF
TRBD2	TRBJ2-1	-	TRBV5-3	TGTGCCAGAAGCTTGCGTAGCGGGAGGGCCTATGAGCAGTTCTTC	CARSLRSGRAYEQFF